This T cell receptor (beta chain) originates from a study of spatial heterogeneity in lung cancer. Overall study: Raw reads contained each unique TCR and UMI combination more than ten times on average. The study, taken as a whole, reports: TCRs found ubiquitously expanded in tumor appeared in blood more at resection than at follow-up.

The germline CDR1 and CDR2 sequences are SEHNR and FQNEAQ (reference sequence). V lost 6 bases to trimming and J lost 4 bases; unmatched junction nucleotides: 6. The CDR3 has 14 amino acids. The time point here: sample taken at primary tumor resection. Extraction of whole RNA from tumor, nontumor lung or frozen PBMC preceded unsorted sequencing. Donation came from around 72 patients with untreated early-stage non-small cell lung cancer. This clonotype has ten or more counts. Its target is unknown. Each TCR cDNA molecule bore a unique molecular identifier. From the 5' RACE reads, TCRdb called clonotypes with MiXCR, one entry per CDR3 protein. Of approximately 10,000 distinct CDR3 sequences in the sample, around 15% are singletons; the top ten hold 45% to 60%.

V is TRBV7-9 and J is TRBJ2-5, with TRBD1 matching 9 bases. This sequence was found in a male donor with early-stage non-small cell lung cancer. Sequenced here: PBMCs, sampled at surgery. CDR3 nucleotide sequence: TGTGCCAGCAGACCACAGGGGGCGGGAGAGACCCAGTACTTC. It is translated as CASRPQGAGETQYF.